This TCR beta chain stems from a study of shared clonotypes between healthy human individuals. The protocol was immunoSEQ multiplex PCR, while the TCRdb copy is restricted to in-frame clones and leaves out a portion. The table has roughly 1,000,000 clones, around three quarters seen once. The germline CDR1 and CDR2 sequences are ENHRY and SYGVKD. V shed 2 bases and J shed 6 bases, with 16 bases lying between them. CDR3 length: 15 residues. This rearrangement joins TRBV10-3 to TRBJ1-1, with a weak D call TRBD1 (5 bases). The sequenced material came from memory CD4+ T cells from PBMCs. Indicated subset: CD45RA-negative fraction. The sequence was obtained from a young man in good health. Some clones in this sample may be carry-over from other donors' samples. CDR3 nucleotide sequence: TGTGCCATCAGTGAGCCCTCTCGGAGGGGTCCTGAAGCTTTCTTT. It specifies CAISEPSRRGPEAFF.